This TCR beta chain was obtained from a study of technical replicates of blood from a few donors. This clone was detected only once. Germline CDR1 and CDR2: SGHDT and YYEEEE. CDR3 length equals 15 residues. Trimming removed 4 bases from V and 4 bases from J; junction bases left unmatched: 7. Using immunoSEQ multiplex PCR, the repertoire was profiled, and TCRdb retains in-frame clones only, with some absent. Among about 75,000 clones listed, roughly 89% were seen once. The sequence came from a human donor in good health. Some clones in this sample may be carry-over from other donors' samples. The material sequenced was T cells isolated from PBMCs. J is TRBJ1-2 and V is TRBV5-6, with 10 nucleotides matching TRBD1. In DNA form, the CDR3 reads TGTGCCAGCAGCCCCGCGGACAGGGGGGGCTATGGCTACACCTTC. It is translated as CASSPADRGGYGYTF.